This entry concerns a single T cell receptor (beta chain). It has no known antigen specificity. No base quality information exists; no much larger clone differs at one position. The CDR3 covers 14 residues, taking in both the cysteine and the phenylalanine. The sequence is cut down to CDR3 DNA, 42 bases in frame from base 1. For this chain, trimming is 8 bases at the V end and 8 bases at the J end, and the number of junction bases without a gene match is 10. The germline V gene gives CDR1 as MDHEN and CDR2 as SYDVKM. TCRbeta CDR3 regions were amplified from genomic DNA by means of the immunoSEQ Assay, a bias-controlled multiplex PCR. As for the authors' bioinformatics: The number of nucleated cells in each sample was estimated from the amplification of reference gene primers within the assay. To quantify the absolute abundance of each unique TCRbeta CDR3 rearrangement, sequence reads were collapsed and filtered. For each sample, productive Simpson clonality was calculated by taking the square root of Simpson's diversity index across productive rearrangements. TCRdb took over this immuneACCESS table, retaining in-frame rearrangements with V and J assigned. Such tables are incomplete; in checked studies, under half of the missing clones stem from an unresolved V gene, and the remainder is unexplained. D and trimming were read from the DNA, whereas the V and J calls and clone size are those reported in that table. The sample data list some 310,000 clones, and nearly 90% of these were observed just once. In total, the top ten clones hold 1% of the sample.

These data come from a study of blood T cell repertoires in COVID-19 (dated by TCRdb to about 2020). Broadly, across the study: The collaborator samples originated in the United States, Italy and Spain and spanned the acute and convalescent phases of COVID-19. The prospective study material was composed of cDNA or gDNA derived from T cells, B-cell-depleted T cells, or PBMCs. Deeply sampled blood TCRbeta repertoires from subjects exposed to, actively infected with, or recovered from COVID-19 were included in the dataset. The repertoires were released in a freely available public database intended as a resource for research on the immune response to SARS-CoV-2. The samples were drawn from the first 160 participants of the ongoing ImmuneRACE study and from about 1,200 subjects provided by 6 global collaborators. The sample metadata nearly always contained a de-identified subject ID, COVID-19 status, age in years and sex. Where available, HLA class I and class II types were taken from metadata supplied by the sample provider and were not determined by assay-based typing. What the research found in general, with its limitations: The amount of clinical and demographic metadata varied by source and participant and was provided uncurated.

One collaborating source in Seattle enrolled patients while the patients were actively infected and followed the patients over time throughout the course of disease. Collaborating institutions collected whole blood in K2EDTA tubes following their own protocols. For TCRbeta analysis, collaborators shipped samples in one of three forms: frozen whole blood, isolated PBMCs, or DNA extracted from either of those sample types. This chain is built from TRBV28 and TRBJ1-5; TRBD1 matches 9 bases in the middle. The sample comprised peripheral blood. The TCR sequence derives from a woman aged 40 to 50 with COVID-19, enrolled during active disease. The DNA reads TGTGCCAGCCGCAGGACAGGGGTTATTAAGCCCCAGCATTTT. This sequence encodes CASRRTGVIKPQHF.